Shown below are 11 T cell receptor beta chains from a single sample sequenced in a study of cytomegalovirus exposure and HLA in healthy donors. A multiplex PCR was run with 60 Vbeta primers and 13 Jbeta primers. Profiling relied on immunoSEQ multiplex PCR, and the TCRdb table lists in-frame clones only, not all of them. The table records about 140,000 clones, around 80% of them present only once. The source material was PBMCs. Every receptor here comes from a man aged 40-49 years in good health and CMV-seropositive.

The rearrangement joins TRBV10-3 to TRBJ2-4; TRBD1 agrees at 8 bases. The CDR3 sequence is 14 residues long. J gave up 7 bases and V 6 bases, and 8 bases lay outside the gene matches. Germline loops: CDR1 ENHRY, CDR2 SYGVKD. The CDR3 spells CAIRSATGDNIQYF. The CDR3 DNA reads TGTGCCATCAGGTCCGCGACAGGGGATAACATTCAGTACTTC.

This chain connects TRBV6-5 to TRBJ1-6, with D unclear. V gave up 2 bases and J gave up 8 bases, with 10 bases separating them. Germline V gene lookup returns CDR1 MNHEY and CDR2 SVGAGI. The CDR3 length is 14 residues. CDR3 protein: CASSYEYRDSPLHF. The CDR3 bases are TGTGCCAGCAGTTACGAATACAGAGATTCACCCCTCCACTTT.

The genes are TRBV5-1 and TRBJ1-5, with 10 bases matching TRBD1. The length of the CDR3 is 14 residues. Germline CDR1 reads SGHRS; CDR2 reads YFSETQ. J gave up 4 bases and V 5 bases, and 3 bases lay outside the gene matches. CDR3 DNA: TGCGCCAGCAGTTGGACAGGGGGGAATCAGCCCCAGCATTTT. This translates into CASSWTGGNQPQHF.

The chain joins TRBV14 to TRBJ2-7; TRBD1 matches 11 bases. The CDR3 is made up of 15 amino acids. Germline CDR1 and CDR2: SGHDN and FVKESK. Trimming cost V 3 bases and J 0 bases; bases outside gene matches: 1. This chain's CDR3 is CASSQGTGGSYEQYF. The DNA of the CDR3 is TGTGCCAGCAGCCAGGGGACAGGGGGCTCCTACGAGCAGTACTTC.

V gene TRBV28 combines with J gene TRBJ1-1; unclear D gene. This CDR3 comprises 14 residues. The germline gives CDR1 MDHEN, CDR2 SYDVKM. V lost 2 bases and J 3 bases, leaving 10 bases between the germline ends. CDR3 amino acids: CASSLGAPDTEAFF. CDR3 DNA: TGTGCCAGCAGTTTAGGAGCCCCCGACACTGAAGCTTTCTTT.

This rearrangement joins TRBV5-4 to TRBJ2-7, with 10 nucleotides matching TRBD2. V lost 3 bases, J lost 4 bases, and 10 bases stayed unmatched. The CDR3 contains 16 residues. Germline V gives CDR1 SGHNT, CDR2 YYREEE (reference sequence). The chain's CDR3 is CASSWGNSGRRYEQYF. The CDR3 DNA sequence: TGTGCCAGCAGCTGGGGGAATAGCGGGAGGAGATACGAGCAGTACTTC.

The chain has TRBV5-1 and TRBJ1-5; 8 nucleotides align to TRBD1. The germline V gene has CDR1 SGHRS and CDR2 YFSETQ. The CDR3 has 15 amino acids. Trimming removed 4 bases from V and 0 bases from J; junction bases left unmatched: 3. CDR3 in amino acids: CASSQTGDSNQPQHF. The CDR3 nucleotides are TGCGCCAGCAGCCAGACAGGGGATAGCAATCAGCCCCAGCATTTT.

This rearrangement joins TRBV5-6 to TRBJ2-1; tentative D call: TRBD2 (6 bases). CDR3 size: 16 residues. Trimming took 1 base from V and 5 from J, leaving 16 bases between them. The germline CDR1 and CDR2 sequences are SGHDT and YYEEEE. This CDR3 reads CASSLLPPRGNNEQFF. Written as DNA, the CDR3 is TGTGCCAGCAGCTTGCTGCCGCCGCGGGGAAACAATGAGCAGTTCTTC. The variable domain in full, completed from reference TRBV5-6 and TRBJ2-1, reads DAGVTQSPTHLIKTRGQQVTLRCSPKSGHDTVSWYQQALGQGPQFIFQYYEEEERQRGNFPDRFSGHQFPNYSSELNVNALLLGDSALYLCASSLLPPRGNNEQFFGPGTRLTVL.

V gene TRBV4-2 combines with J gene TRBJ2-7, with 7 bases that match TRBD1. The CDR3 is 14 residues long. V shed 2 bases and J 2 bases; nucleotides not matched to a gene: 3. From germline, CDR1 is LGHNA and CDR2 YNFKEQ. As DNA, the CDR3 is TGTGCCAGCAGCCAACCCGGGACAGCCTACGAGCAGTACTTC. Its protein product is CASSQPGTAYEQYF.

V gene TRBV19 combines with J gene TRBJ2-3; 7 bases are shared with TRBD1. V trimming: 0 bases; J trimming: 6 bases; junction bases outside the gene matches: 6. CDR1 is LNHDA, CDR2 SQIVND, per germline (reference sequence). The CDR3 is made up of 15 amino acids. The CDR3 DNA follows: TGTGCCAGTAGTATAGATCCGGGACAGTTTGATACGCAGTATTTT. Protein: CASSIDPGQFDTQYF.

The chain couples TRBV4-1 to TRBJ2-1; 9 bases line up with TRBD1. This CDR3 contains 16 residues. Looked up from germline, CDR1 is MGHRA and CDR2 is YSYEKL. Unmatched junction bases numbered 8, after V lost 4 bases and J lost 4 bases. The DNA of the CDR3 is TGCGCCAGCAGCCGCCGGACAGGGGAGTTATACAATGAGCAGTTCTTC. Its protein product is CASSRRTGELYNEQFF.